This T cell receptor beta chain was identified in a study of T cells after posttransplantation cyclophosphamide. Regarding the study as a whole: Later blood repertoires were often dominated by clones from the donor CD8+ memory compartment. Blood and skin or GI T cell repertoires showed limited TRB overlap.

V shed 7 bases, J shed 8 bases, and the junction held 8 bases outside the gene matches. The germline V gene has CDR1 SGHAT and CDR2 FQNNGV. The CDR3 runs 13 residues. Data came from immunoSEQ multiplex PCR; TCRdb stores just in-frame clones and leaves some out. The record shows over 45,000 clones for this sample, with no singletons present. This clone was detected many times. Its specificity is unknown. The sequenced sample was PBMCs. V is TRBV11-2 and J is TRBJ1-2; 9 bases agree with TRBD1. The source of this sequence is a man between 35 and 55 years old in good health, CMV-negative, and a related stem cell transplant donor. This CDR3 reads CASTWDREGGYTF. CDR3 coding DNA: TGTGCCAGCACCTGGGACAGGGAAGGGGGCTACACCTTC.